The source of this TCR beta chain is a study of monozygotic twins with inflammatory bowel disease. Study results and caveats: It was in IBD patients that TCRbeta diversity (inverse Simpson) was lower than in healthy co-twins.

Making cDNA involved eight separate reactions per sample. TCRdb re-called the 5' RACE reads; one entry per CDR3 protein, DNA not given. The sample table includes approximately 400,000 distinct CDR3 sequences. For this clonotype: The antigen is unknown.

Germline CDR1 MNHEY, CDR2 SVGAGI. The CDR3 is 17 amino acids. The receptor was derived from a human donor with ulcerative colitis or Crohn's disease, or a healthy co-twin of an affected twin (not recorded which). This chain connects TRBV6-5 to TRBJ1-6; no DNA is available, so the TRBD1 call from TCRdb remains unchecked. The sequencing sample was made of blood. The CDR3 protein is CASSYHPGASYNSPLHF.